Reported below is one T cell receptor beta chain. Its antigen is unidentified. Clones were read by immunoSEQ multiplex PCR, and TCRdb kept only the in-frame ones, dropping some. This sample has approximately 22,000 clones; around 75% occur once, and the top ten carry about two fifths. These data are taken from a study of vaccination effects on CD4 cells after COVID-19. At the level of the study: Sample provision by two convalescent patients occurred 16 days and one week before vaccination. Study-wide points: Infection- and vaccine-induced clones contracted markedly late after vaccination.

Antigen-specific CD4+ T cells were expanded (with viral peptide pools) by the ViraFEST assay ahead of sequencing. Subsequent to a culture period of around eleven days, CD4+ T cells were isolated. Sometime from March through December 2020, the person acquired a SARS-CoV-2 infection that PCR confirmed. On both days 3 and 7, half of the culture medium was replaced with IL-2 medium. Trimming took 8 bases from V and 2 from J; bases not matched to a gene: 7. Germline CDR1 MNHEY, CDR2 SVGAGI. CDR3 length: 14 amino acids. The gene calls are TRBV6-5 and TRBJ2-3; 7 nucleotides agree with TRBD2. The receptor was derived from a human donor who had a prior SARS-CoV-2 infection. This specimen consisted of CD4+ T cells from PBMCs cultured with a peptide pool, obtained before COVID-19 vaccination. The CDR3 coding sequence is TGTGCCAGCGGCCGGGGGGTACTCACAGATACGCAGTATTTT. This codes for CASGRGVLTDTQYF.